What follows describes a single T cell receptor (beta chain). It was with unique molecular identifiers that the TCRbeta library was prepared. In TCRdb, the PCR reads were re-called with MiXCR into one record per CDR3 protein. The sample contains 600,000 to 700,000 distinct CDR3 sequences, roughly 17% of which appear only once. These data originate in a study of T-cell reconstitution after alpha-beta-depleted transplantation in children. Germline V gene sequence: CDR1 SGHTA, CDR2 FQGNSA. V shed 6 bases and J 5 bases; nucleotides not matched to a gene: 9. The CDR3 is 15 residues long. The gene calls are TRBV7-2 and TRBJ2-5; TRBD2 aligns across 10 bases. The sequence came from a human donor who donated a stem cell graft to a child with acute myeloid leukemia. The source was PBMCs from the stem cell graft donor, collected from the stem cell graft. CDR3 protein: CASSSTSGVTETQYF. In DNA form, the CDR3 reads TGTGCCAGCAGTTCCACTAGCGGGGTGACGGAGACCCAGTACTTC.